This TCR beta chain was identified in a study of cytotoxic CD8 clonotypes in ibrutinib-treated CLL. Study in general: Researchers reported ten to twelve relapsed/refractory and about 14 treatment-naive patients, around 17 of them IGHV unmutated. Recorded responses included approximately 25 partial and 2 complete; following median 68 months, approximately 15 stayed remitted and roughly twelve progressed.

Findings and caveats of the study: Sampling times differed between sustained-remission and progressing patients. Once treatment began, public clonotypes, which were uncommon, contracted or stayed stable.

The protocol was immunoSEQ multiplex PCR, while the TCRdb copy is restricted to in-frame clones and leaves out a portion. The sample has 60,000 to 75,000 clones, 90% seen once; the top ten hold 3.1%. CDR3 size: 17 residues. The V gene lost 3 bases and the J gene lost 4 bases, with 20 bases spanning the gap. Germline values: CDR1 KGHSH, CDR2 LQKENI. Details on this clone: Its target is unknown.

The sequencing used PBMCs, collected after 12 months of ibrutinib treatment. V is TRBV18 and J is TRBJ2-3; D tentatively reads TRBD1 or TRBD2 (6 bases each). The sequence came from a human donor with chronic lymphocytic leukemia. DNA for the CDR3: TGTGCCAGCTCACCTTCTCTTGGGGGGCGCGAGGCAGATACGCAGTATTTT. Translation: CASSPSLGGREADTQYF. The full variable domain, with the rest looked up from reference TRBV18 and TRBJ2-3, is NAGVMQNPRHLVRRRGQEARLRCSPMKGHSHVYWYRQLPEEGLKFMVYLQKENIIDESGMPKERFSAEFPKEGPSILRIQQVVRGDSAAYFCASSPSLGGREADTQYFGPGTRLTVL.